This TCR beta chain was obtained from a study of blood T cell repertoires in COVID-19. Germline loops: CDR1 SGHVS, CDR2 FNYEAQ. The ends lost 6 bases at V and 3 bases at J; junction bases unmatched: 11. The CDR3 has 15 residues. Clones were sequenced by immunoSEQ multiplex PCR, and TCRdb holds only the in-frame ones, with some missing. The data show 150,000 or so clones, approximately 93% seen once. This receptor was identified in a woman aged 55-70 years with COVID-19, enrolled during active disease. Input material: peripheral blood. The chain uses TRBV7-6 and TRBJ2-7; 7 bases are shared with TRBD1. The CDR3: CASRKDPTGDYEQYF. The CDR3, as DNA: TGTGCCAGCAGAAAAGATCCCACAGGGGACTACGAGCAGTACTTC. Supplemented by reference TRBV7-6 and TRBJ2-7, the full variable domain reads GAGVSQSPRYKVTKRGQDVALRCDPISGHVSLYWYRQALGQGPEFLTYFNYEAQQDKSGLPNDRFSAERPEGSISTLTIQRTEQRDSAMYRCASRKDPTGDYEQYFGPGTRLTVT.